This TCR beta chain derives from a study of cytomegalovirus exposure and HLA in healthy donors. Findings and caveats of the study: It was shown in a later analysis that HLA-associated TCR beta chains were more clonally expanded than other, equally common chains. Most of the TCR beta V segments (in an earlier analysis) were productive either about 87% or about 30% of the time.

About this clone: What it recognizes is unknown.

Germline values: CDR1 SGHDN, CDR2 FVKESK. The CDR3 extends over 16 amino acids. V lost 1 base, J lost 5 bases, and 10 bases stayed unmatched. This PCR relied on a set of 60 Vbeta primers and 13 Jbeta primers. Repertoires were generated with immunoSEQ multiplex PCR, while TCRdb's copy carries only in-frame clones and drops some. The sample carries approximately 210,000 clones, around four fifths recorded once. Sequencing input: PBMCs. This TCR was sampled from a woman aged 40 to 50 in good health and CMV-seronegative. V is TRBV14 and J is TRBJ2-5, with 7 bases identical to TRBD2. This CDR3 is CASSQAIGRPRETQYF. As DNA, the CDR3 is TGTGCCAGCAGCCAAGCGATCGGGAGGCCCCGGGAGACCCAGTACTTC.